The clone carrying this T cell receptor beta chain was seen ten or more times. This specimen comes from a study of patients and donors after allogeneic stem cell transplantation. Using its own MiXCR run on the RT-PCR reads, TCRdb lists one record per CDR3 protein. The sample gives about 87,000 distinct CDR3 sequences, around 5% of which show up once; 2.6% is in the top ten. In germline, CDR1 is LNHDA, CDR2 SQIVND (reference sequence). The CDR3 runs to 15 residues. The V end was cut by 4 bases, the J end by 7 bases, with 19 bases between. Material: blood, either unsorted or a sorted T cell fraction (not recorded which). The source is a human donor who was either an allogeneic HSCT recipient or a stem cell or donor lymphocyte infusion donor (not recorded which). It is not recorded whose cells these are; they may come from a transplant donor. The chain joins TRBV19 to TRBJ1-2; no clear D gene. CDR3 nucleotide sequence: TGTGCCAGTAGTACCCCCGCTACCAGGACGGCTGGCTACACCTTC. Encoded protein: CASSTPATRTAGYTF.